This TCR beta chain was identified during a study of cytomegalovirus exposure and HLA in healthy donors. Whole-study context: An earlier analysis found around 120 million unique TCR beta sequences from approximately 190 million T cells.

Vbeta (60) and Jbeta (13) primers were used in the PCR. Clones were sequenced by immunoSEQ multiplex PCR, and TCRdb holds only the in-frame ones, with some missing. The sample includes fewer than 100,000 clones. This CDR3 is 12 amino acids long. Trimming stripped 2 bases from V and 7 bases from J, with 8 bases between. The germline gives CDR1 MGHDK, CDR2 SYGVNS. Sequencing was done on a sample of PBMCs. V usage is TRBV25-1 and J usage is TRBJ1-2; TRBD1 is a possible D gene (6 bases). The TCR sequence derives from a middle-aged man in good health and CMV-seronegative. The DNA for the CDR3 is TGTGCCAGCAGTGAAATCAGGGGTGGCTACACCTTC. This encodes CASSEIRGGYTF.